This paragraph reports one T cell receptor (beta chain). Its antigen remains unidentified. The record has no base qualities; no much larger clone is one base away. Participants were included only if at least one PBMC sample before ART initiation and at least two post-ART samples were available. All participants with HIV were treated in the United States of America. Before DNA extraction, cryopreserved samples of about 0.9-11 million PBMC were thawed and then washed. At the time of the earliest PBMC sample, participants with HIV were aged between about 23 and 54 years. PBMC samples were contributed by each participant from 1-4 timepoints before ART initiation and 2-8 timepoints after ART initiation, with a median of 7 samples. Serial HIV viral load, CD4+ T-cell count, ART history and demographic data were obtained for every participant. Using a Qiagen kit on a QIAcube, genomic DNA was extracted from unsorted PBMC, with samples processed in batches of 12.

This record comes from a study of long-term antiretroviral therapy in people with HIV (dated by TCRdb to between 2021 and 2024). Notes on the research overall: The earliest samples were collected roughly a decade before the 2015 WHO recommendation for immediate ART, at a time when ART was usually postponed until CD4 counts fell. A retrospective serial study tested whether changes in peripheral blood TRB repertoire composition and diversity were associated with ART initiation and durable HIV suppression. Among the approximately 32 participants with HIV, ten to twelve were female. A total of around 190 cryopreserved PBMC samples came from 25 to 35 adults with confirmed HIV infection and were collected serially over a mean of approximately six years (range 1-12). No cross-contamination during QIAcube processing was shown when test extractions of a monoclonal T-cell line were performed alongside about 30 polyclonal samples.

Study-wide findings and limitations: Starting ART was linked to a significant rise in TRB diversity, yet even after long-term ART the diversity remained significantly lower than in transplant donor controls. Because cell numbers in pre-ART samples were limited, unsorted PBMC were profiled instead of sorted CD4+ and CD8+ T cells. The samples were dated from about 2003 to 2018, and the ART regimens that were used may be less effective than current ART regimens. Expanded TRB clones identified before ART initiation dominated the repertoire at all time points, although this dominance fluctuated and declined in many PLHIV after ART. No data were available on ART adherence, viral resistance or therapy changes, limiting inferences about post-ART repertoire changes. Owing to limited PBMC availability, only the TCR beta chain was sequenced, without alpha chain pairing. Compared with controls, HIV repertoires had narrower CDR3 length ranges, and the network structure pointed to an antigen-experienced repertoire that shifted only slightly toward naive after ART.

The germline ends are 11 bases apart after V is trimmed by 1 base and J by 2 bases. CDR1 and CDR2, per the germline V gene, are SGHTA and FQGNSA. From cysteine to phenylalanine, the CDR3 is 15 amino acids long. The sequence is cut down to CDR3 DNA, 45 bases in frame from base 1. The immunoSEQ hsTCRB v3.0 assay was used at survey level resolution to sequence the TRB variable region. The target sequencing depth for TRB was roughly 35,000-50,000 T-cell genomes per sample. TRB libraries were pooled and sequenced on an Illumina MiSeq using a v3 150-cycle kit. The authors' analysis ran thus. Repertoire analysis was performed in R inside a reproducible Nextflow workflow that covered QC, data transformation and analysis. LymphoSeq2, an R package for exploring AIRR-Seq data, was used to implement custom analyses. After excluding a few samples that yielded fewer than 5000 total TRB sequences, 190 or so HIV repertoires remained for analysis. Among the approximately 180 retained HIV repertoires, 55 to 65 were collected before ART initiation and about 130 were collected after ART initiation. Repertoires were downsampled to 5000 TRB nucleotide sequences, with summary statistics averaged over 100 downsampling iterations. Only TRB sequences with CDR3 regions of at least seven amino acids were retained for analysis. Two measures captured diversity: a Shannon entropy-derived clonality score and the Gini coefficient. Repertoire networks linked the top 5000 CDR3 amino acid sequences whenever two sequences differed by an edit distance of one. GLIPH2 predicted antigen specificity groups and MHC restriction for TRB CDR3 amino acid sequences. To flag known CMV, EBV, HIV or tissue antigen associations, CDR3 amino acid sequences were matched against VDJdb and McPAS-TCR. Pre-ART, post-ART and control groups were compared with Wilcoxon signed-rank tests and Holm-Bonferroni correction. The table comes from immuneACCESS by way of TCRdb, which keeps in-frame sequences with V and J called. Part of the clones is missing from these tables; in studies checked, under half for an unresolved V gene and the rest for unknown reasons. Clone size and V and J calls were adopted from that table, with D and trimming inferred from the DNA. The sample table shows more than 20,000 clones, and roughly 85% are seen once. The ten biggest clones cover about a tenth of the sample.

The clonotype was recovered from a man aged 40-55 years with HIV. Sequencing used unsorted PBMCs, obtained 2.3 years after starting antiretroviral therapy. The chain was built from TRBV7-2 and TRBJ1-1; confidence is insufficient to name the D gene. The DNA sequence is TGTGCCAGCAGCTTAGACGGGTCCCCTAACACTGAAGCTTTCTTT. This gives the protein CASSLDGSPNTEAFF. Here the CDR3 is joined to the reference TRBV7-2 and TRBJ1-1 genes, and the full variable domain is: GAGVSQSPSNKVTEKGKDVELRCDPISGHTALYWYRQSLGQGLEFLIYFQGNSAPDKSGLPSDRFSAERTGGSVSTLTIQRTQQEDSAVYLCASSLDGSPNTEAFFGQGTRLTVV.